This passage covers 10 T cell receptor beta chains from one sample sequenced in a study of cytomegalovirus exposure and HLA in healthy donors. Libraries were prepared by immunoSEQ multiplex PCR; TCRdb keeps only in-frame clonotypes and omits some of them. The data show over 150,000 clones, with around 84% seen just once and 2.1% held by the top ten. The sample was PBMCs. The receptor set was obtained from a human donor in good health.

In its sample, this clone was seen once. The chain has TRBV7-2 and TRBJ2-7, with 8 bases identical to TRBD2. Germline assignment: CDR1 SGHTA and CDR2 FQGNSA. The CDR3 extends over 13 amino acids. V gave up 5 bases and J gave up 5 bases; unmatched junction bases: 5. CDR3 bases: TGTGCCAGCAGCATAATGCGGGGGGACGAGCAGTACTTC. Amino acids: CASSIMRGDEQYF. Full variable domain (missing parts from reference TRBV7-2 and TRBJ2-7): GAGVSQSPSNKVTEKGKDVELRCDPISGHTALYWYRQSLGQGLEFLIYFQGNSAPDKSGLPSDRFSAERTGGSVSTLTIQRTQQEDSAVYLCASSIMRGDEQYFGPGTRLTVT.

V usage is TRBV5-6 and J usage is TRBJ1-5, with TRBD1 matching over 7 bases. Trimming cost V 1 base and J 3 bases; bases outside gene matches: 4. CDR1 is SGHDT and CDR2 is YYEEEE in the germline V gene. The length of the CDR3 is 15 residues. For the CDR3, the DNA is TGTGCCAGCAGCTTGCCAGGGGGATCCAATCAGCCCCAGCATTTT. This codes for CASSLPGGSNQPQHF.

Remarks on this clone: A much larger clone lies one base from this, so it may be a read error. This CDR3 is also generated by other DNA sequences in the sample. This rearrangement joins TRBV7-8 to TRBJ2-7; TRBD1 matches at 7 bases. V dropped 5 bases and J dropped 0; count of bases not matched to a gene: 7. Germline V gene sequence: CDR1 SGHVS, CDR2 FQNEAQ. This CDR3 has 15 amino acids. The CDR3 reads CASSIRQGPSYEQYF. CDR3 bases: TGTGCCAGCAGCATACGACAGGGTCCCTCCTACGAGCAGTACTTC.

The chain recombines TRBV7-2 with TRBJ2-6; D unresolved. The V end was cut by 3 bases, the J end by 4 bases, with 7 bases between. Germline-derived CDR1 and CDR2 are SGHTA and FQGNSA. This CDR3 has 14 residues. The CDR3 sequence: CASSFGGGANVLTF. The CDR3 DNA sequence: TGTGCCAGCAGCTTCGGCGGCGGGGCCAACGTCCTGACTTTC.

The chain is built from TRBV11-2 and TRBJ2-5, with 9 positions matching TRBD2. The CDR3 runs 15 residues. Germline V gives CDR1 SGHAT, CDR2 FQNNGV. V lost 3 bases and J lost 1; bases outside the gene matches: 3. The CDR3: CASSFSGGFQETQYF. The CDR3 nucleotides are TGTGCCAGCAGCTTTAGCGGGGGATTCCAAGAGACCCAGTACTTC.

This chain joins TRBV19 and TRBJ2-3, with D perhaps TRBD2 (5 bases). V lost 7 bases to trimming and J lost 0 bases, with 8 bases between them. Germline CDR1 reads LNHDA; CDR2 reads SQIVND (reference sequence). The CDR3 has 13 amino acids. DNA of the CDR3: TGTGCCAGTATTCGGGGAAGCACAGATACGCAGTATTTT. This codes for CASIRGSTDTQYF.

The chain has TRBV6-1 and TRBJ2-4; tentatively, D is TRBD1 (6 bases). V was clipped by 6 bases and J by 3 bases, with 15 bases between them. The CDR3 loop spans 15 amino acids. Germline CDR1 MNHNS, CDR2 SASEGT. In DNA form, the CDR3 reads TGTGCCAGCAGCGAATACGAGGGGGTCAAAAACATTCAGTACTTC. Residues: CASSEYEGVKNIQYF.

The chain links TRBV18 to TRBJ1-1, with 9 nucleotides matching TRBD1. The J segment lost 1 base and the V segment lost 6 bases, leaving 3 bases of the junction unmatched. This CDR3 spans 14 amino acids. Germline values: CDR1 KGHSH, CDR2 LQKENI. In DNA form, the CDR3 reads TGTGCCAGCTCGCCGGGACAGGGGAACACTGAAGCTTTCTTT. It yields the protein CASSPGQGNTEAFF. Full variable domain (outside the CDR3, taken from reference TRBV18 and TRBJ1-1): NAGVMQNPRHLVRRRGQEARLRCSPMKGHSHVYWYRQLPEEGLKFMVYLQKENIIDESGMPKERFSAEFPKEGPSILRIQQVVRGDSAAYFCASSPGQGNTEAFFGQGTRLTVV.

V gene TRBV4-3 combines with J gene TRBJ1-1; TRBD1 aligns across 7 bases. The ends lost 3 bases at V and 0 bases at J; junction bases unmatched: 10. The CDR3 length is 17 residues. Germline V gene sequence: CDR1 LGHNA, CDR2 YSLEER. CDR3 coding DNA: TGCGCCAGCAGCCACTCGACAGGGAATGAAATGAACACTGAAGCTTTCTTT. It translates to CASSHSTGNEMNTEAFF.

This sequence joins TRBV5-1 and TRBJ1-5; no clear D. V was clipped by 3 bases and J by 5 bases, with 9 bases between them. This CDR3 spans 13 amino acids. Looked up from germline, CDR1 is SGHRS and CDR2 is YFSETQ. CDR3 residues: CASSSLPDQPQHF. In nucleotides, the CDR3 is TGCGCCAGCAGCTCCCTGCCGGATCAGCCCCAGCATTTT.